This record looks at one T cell receptor beta chain sequence and its context. The antigen it recognizes is unknown. No base qualities exist here, and no much larger clone lies one base off it. This record belongs to a study of cytomegalovirus exposure and HLA in healthy donors listed by TCRdb under 2017. In the study overall: An earlier analysis of some 620 of the donors reported 250 to 300 Gb of sequence data and around 100 million unique TCR beta sequences obtained from some 170 million T cells. The study was designed to test whether signatures of past pathogen exposure could be identified by cataloging public T cell receptors. All discovery cohort repertoires had been generated using a single sequencing platform. The T cell repertoires of 666 subjects were profiled by immunosequencing and related to cytomegalovirus serostatus. Across about 370 genotyped donors of the cohort, an average of about 220,000 unique TCR beta nucleotide sequences per donor were sequenced, and about a sixth of those sequences were non-productive. Along with the 666-subject first cohort, a separate validation cohort of more than 90 different subjects was used. Donor age, sex, ethnicity and CMV serostatus were compiled alongside the repertoire data. The study combined high-throughput TCR immunosequencing, statistical association of individual TCRs with disease status, and machine learning to predict cytomegalovirus infection status. In a later genetic analysis, genome-wide SNP genotypes for 398 of the 666 donors were used, and that subset was treated as a discovery cohort. Typing coverage varied by locus: 629-630 donors for A, B, C, DRB1 and DQB1; 500 to 550 for DQA1; more than 600 for DPA1; some 470 for DPB1. In the later analysis, no new phenotypic data were used to find candidate immune exposures; instead, reliance was placed on TCR beta sequences and their occurrence across donors. Five DR-DQ haplotypes were treated as single units for association and clustering because of strong linkage in the cohort. Class I and class II HLA loci were covered by the typing at four-digit resolution. Among the roughly 380 genotyped donors, about 85% belonged to the genetic ancestry cluster associated with self-reported Caucasian donors. In a later analysis, previously published TCR beta repertoires from several hundred donors were re-analyzed and high-resolution HLA genotyping was added so that TCR occurrence patterns could be studied. An early release covering about 600 HLA-typed donors comprised 250 to 350 gigabases of sequencing data and roughly 86 million unique TCR sequences. To decide whether each TCR beta V gene segment behaved as functional or pseudogenic, an earlier analysis of approximately 620 of the donors relied on high-throughput TCR beta sequencing. What the research found in general, with its limitations: In a later analysis, HLA-associated TCR beta chains were found to be more clonally expanded and to have lower generation probabilities than equally common non-associated chains. At a false discovery rate of 0.05, a later analysis linked some 18,000 TCR beta sequences to specific HLA alleles. A cluster of highly shared sequence variants was judged likely to represent a technical artifact of the sequencing pipeline. The classifier was reported to diagnose cytomegalovirus status with high specificity and sensitivity in both the original cohort and the validation cohort. Because counts were too low, roughly 18 rarely observed V segments, including chromosome 9 orphons, were left out of the earlier analysis of approximately 500 of the donors. An association between a missense DCLRE1C variant and V-gene and J-gene trimming of TCR beta chains was found in a later genetic analysis and replicated in an independent cohort. According to a later analysis, most CMV-associated TCR beta chains appeared to be HLA-restricted, and the HLA associations seemed to be driven largely by CMV exposure. Correlated functional status among segregating V segments might be attributable to linkage disequilibrium, but an unknown experimental factor could not be ruled out. In this cohort, only TCR beta chains were sequenced, and detectable features were limited by the absence of alpha or paired-chain data. In vitro tests confirmed that three of the cytomegalovirus-associated TCR beta chains recognize cytomegalovirus antigens. Some IMGT-functional V segments, including TRBV6-2 and TRBV6-3, could not be told apart with the 87-base-pair reads, so those segments were excluded. Across donors, most TCR sequences were observed very rarely, whereas some public TCRs were present in many individuals. A further reported finding was that TCR beta sequences accurately predicted the HLA-A and HLA-B alleles for most subjects in the first cohort. In a later analysis, the rate of TCR association differed among HLA loci, with DRB1 alleles having the most associated TCRs and HLA-C alleles having the fewest. The only immune exposure information available for the cohort was CMV serostatus. When HLA alleles, especially DR and DQ, strongly co-occurred, attributing TCR associations to individual alleles was difficult. Presence/absence analyses assumed roughly uniform sequencing depth across donors, an assumption that may not hold. In an earlier analysis of approximately 590 of the donors, most TCR beta V segments appeared in productive rearrangements about 87% or about 30% of the time, broadly matching IMGT annotations. Because HLA typing was missing for some donors at each locus, association tests included only the typed subset. The authors suggested that the approach could potentially be extended to other disease states and immunological phenotypes. Compared with the approximately 670-donor mean, donors in an Asian-associated ancestry cluster had fewer N-insertions in productive TCRs, according to a later genetic analysis. A total of 150 or so TCR beta chains were listed by the study as associated with cytomegalovirus. According to a later analysis, parvovirus B19, influenza, CMV and Epstein-Barr virus appeared linked to several top co-occurrence clusters.

In total, around 600 healthy bone marrow donors made up the cohort. Cohort members were all nominally healthy when sampled, although unrecorded immune exposures were likely present. The donor was CMV seronegative and belonged to the group of 320 or so seronegative cohort members. Every donor gave a peripheral blood sample, and the peripheral blood mononuclear cells from that sample were used for TCR beta sequencing. Genomic DNA was extracted from the blood cell samples with the Qiagen DNeasy Blood Extraction Kit. The germline V gene supplies CDR1 SGHTA and CDR2 FQGNSA. Trimming removed 6 bases from V and 1 base from J; the gene matches leave 8 bases unexplained. There are 15 amino acids in the CDR3, from cysteine to phenylalanine inclusive. The DNA shown is the 45-base CDR3, in frame from base 1. Receptor amplification or capture employed the immunoSEQ multiplex PCR assay. For the multiplex PCR, a mixture combining 60 forward primers for TCR Vbeta segments and 13 reverse primers for TCR Jbeta segments was used. The CDR3 region of rearranged TCR beta genes was amplified from genomic DNA by a multiplex PCR assay. The amplified TCR beta libraries were sequenced on the Illumina HiSeq System as 87-base-pair reads. The authors processed their data as follows. Across the 670 or so repertoires, a later analysis counted around 80 million unique TCR beta chains, roughly 11 million of which were shared by at least two donors. To remove PCR and sequencing errors, raw reads were error-corrected and collapsed into unique sequences using a nearest-neighbor algorithm that merged closely related sequences. CDR3 sequences were aligned to IMGT reference sequences to assign V, D and J gene segments. For a sequence to be retained, a match of at least six nucleotides was required to both a V gene segment and a J gene segment. A rearrangement counted as productive if the CDR3 had no stop codons and remained in frame with V and J, and every other rearrangement counted as non-productive. Following IMGT convention, CDR3 was defined as the stretch from the second conserved V-encoded cysteine to the conserved J-encoded phenylalanine. Sequences without an unambiguous match to a single V gene segment were excluded from the earlier analysis of almost 600 of the donors. An earlier analysis of 450 to 650 of the donors called V segments functional above 56.7% productive rearrangements and segregating when the between-donor standard deviation exceeded 5%. A statistical classification framework was built for diagnosing cytomegalovirus status from the catalog of TCR beta chain sequences. In a later analysis, TCR nucleotide sequences were compared against IMGT/GENE-DB human TR gene sequences so that V and J genes could be assigned. Using the TCRdist pipeline, a later analysis assigned CDR3 sequences along with most-parsimonious VDJ recombination scenarios. In a later analysis, each TCR beta chain was defined by its CDR3 amino acid sequence together with its V-gene family, and reads lacking a unique V-gene family were excluded. In a later analysis, 450 to 600 highly shared, low-generation-probability nucleotide sequences were removed to address suspected cross-contamination and a sequencing artifact. For each public chain, a later analysis derived a clonal expansion index from normalized ranks of inferred template counts within each repertoire. In a later analysis, generation probabilities were computed using a VDJ recombination model fitted to out-of-frame rearrangements, and the results were checked against IGoR. A later analysis scored TCR-TCR, TCR-HLA and TCR-CMV co-occurrence with hypergeometric tests, applying a repertoire-size bias correction to TCR pairs. To estimate false discovery rates, a later analysis permuted the HLA or CMV assignments 20 times. In a later analysis, co-occurring TCRs were grouped using DBSCAN, with TCRdist sequence similarity added in when clustering inside HLA-allele-positive subsets. Co-occurrence clustering excluded repertoires with fewer than 30,000 or more than 120,000 public chains, plus five with anomalous nucleotide sharing. Sourced from immuneACCESS, this table was stored by TCRdb with only in-frame sequences that have V and J called. A share of the clones is absent; for the studies checked, an unresolved V gene accounts for under half, and the remainder has no known explanation. V and J calls and clone size follow that table, whereas D and trimming were derived from the DNA. The sample table records some 200,000 clones; roughly 84% of these occur just once. The top ten clones comprise about 1.7% of the sample.

The rearranged chain carries TRBV7-2 and TRBJ2-5, with 7 central nucleotides matching TRBD2. The clonotype was recovered from a man aged 45-60 years in good health and CMV-seronegative. The sample was PBMCs. At the DNA level, the sequence is TGTGCCAGCAGACAAAGACTAGCCGGCCAAGAGACCCAGTACTTC. Its protein reads: CASRQRLAGQETQYF.